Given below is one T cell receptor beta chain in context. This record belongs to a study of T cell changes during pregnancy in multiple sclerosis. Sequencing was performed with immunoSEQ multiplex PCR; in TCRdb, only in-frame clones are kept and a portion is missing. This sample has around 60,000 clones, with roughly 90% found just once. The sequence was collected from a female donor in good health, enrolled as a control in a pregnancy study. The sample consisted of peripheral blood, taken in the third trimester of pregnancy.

The CDR3, as DNA: TGCGCCAGCAGCGGGAGACGGGAGGGCAGGTACGAGCAGTACTTC. Translating gives CASSGRREGRYEQYF. This chain joins TRBV4-1 and TRBJ2-7; TRBD2 aligns across 8 bases. CDR1 and CDR2 (germline): MGHRA, YSYEKL. J gave up 4 bases and V 5 bases, and 10 bases lay outside the gene matches. This CDR3 region has 15 residues.